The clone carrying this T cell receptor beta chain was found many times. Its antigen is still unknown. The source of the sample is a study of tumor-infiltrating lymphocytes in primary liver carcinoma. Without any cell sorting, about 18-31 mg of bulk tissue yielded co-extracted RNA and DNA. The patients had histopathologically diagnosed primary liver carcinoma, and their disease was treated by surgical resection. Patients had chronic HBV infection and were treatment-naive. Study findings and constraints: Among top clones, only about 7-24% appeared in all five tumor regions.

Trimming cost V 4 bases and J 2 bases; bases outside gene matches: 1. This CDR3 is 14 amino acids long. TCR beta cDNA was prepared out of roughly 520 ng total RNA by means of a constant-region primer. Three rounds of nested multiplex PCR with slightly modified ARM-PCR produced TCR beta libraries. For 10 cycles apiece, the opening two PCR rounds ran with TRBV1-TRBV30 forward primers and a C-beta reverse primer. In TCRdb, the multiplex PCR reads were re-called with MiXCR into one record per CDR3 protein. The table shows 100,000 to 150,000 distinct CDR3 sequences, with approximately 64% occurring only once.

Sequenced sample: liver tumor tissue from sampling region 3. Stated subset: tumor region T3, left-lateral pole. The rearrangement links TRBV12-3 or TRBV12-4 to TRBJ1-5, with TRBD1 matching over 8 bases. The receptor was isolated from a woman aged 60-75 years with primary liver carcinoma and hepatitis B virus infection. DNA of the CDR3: TGTGCCAGCAGTTCAGGGGGCGGCAATCAGCCCCAGCATTTT. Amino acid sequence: CASSSGGGNQPQHF.